This TCR beta chain stems from a study of T cell changes during pregnancy in multiple sclerosis. Libraries were prepared by immunoSEQ multiplex PCR; TCRdb keeps only in-frame clonotypes and omits some of them. Altogether around 62,000 clones are present, roughly nine tenths being singletons, with the ten largest covering under 3%. V was clipped by 5 bases and J by 8 bases; unmatched bases: 19. CDR1 is LNHDA and CDR2 is SQIVND in the germline V gene (reference sequence). The CDR3 runs to 17 residues. This chain joins TRBV19 and TRBJ1-2, with TRBD1 identical over 8 bases. The starting material was peripheral blood, obtained in the first trimester of pregnancy. The sequence derives from a female donor with multiple sclerosis, enrolled in a pregnancy study. The CDR3 region has the DNA TGTGCCAGTAGTCCGAGATACCCCGGACAGGGTGTGAGGGGCTACACCTTC. This encodes CASSPRYPGQGVRGYTF.